This T cell receptor (beta chain) was identified during a study of blood T cell repertoires in COVID-19. Study-wide context: COVID-19 samples collected from the United States, Italy and Spain covered acute and convalescent phases. T cells, B-cell-depleted T cells, or PBMCs supplied cDNA or gDNA.

Methods used by the authors: Estimated nucleated cell counts came from reference gene primer amplification. TCRdb's table, derived via immunoSEQ multiplex PCR, lists solely in-frame clones and lacks some. The D gene and trimming were derived from the DNA, and the V and J assignments and clone size from that table. The table lists about 29,000 clones, roughly nine tenths of them singletons. This TCR came from a human donor in a cohort sampled during active COVID-19. Sequencing input: peripheral blood.

CDR3: CASSISVGAEAFF. CDR3 in DNA: TGTGCCAGTAGTATCTCCGTAGGGGCTGAAGCTTTCTTT. J is TRBJ1-1 and V is TRBV19; possibly TRBD1 for D (5 bases). The germline CDR1 and CDR2 sequences are LNHDA and SQIVND (reference sequence). V was pared by 3 bases and J by 6 bases, with 11 bases between. The length of the CDR3 is 13 residues.